This TCR beta chain is from a study of T cells in women clearing cervical HPV infection. About the research overall: No precancer developed; the control's incident HPV16 infection cleared within 12 months.

The assay was immunoSEQ multiplex PCR, and TCRdb's table has in-frame clones only and misses some. This table holds about 39,000 clones. Each participant carried one incident cervical HPV16 infection only. Sequencing was performed on blood buffy coat. The TCR sequence derives from a woman between 18 and 75 years old with a cervical HPV16 infection that either progressed to CIN3+ or cleared (not recorded which).

The CDR3 sequence: CASKETVGTYEQYF. Partial CDR3 DNA: TGTGCCAGTAAGGAGACGGTGGGCACCTACGAG. This chain joins TRBV19 and TRBJ2-7; D gene uncertain. The sequenced fragment ends 3 residues before the CDR3 boundary, so the rest is inferred from the germline J gene. The germline V and J ends were trimmed by 7 bases and 2 bases, with 15 bases remaining between them. The CDR3 runs 14 residues. Germline loops: CDR1 LNHDA, CDR2 SQIVND (reference sequence).